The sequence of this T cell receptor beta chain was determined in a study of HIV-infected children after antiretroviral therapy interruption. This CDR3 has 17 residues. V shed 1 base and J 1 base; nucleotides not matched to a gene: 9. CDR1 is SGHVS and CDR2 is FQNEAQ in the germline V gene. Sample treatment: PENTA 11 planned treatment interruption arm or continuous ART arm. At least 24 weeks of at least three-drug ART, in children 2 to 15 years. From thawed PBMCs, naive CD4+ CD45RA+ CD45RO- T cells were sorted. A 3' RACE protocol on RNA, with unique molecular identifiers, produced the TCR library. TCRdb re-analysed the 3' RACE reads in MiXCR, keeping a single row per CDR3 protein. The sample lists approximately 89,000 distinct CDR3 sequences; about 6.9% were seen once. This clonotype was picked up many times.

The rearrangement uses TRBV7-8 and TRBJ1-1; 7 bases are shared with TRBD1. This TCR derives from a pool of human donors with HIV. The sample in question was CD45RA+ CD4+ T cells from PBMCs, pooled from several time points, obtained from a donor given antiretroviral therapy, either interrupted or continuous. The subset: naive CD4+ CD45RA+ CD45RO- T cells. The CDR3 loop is CASSLVGAGGRNTEAFF. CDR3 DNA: TGTGCCAGCAGCTTAGTTGGGGCAGGGGGGAGGAACACTGAAGCTTTCTTT.